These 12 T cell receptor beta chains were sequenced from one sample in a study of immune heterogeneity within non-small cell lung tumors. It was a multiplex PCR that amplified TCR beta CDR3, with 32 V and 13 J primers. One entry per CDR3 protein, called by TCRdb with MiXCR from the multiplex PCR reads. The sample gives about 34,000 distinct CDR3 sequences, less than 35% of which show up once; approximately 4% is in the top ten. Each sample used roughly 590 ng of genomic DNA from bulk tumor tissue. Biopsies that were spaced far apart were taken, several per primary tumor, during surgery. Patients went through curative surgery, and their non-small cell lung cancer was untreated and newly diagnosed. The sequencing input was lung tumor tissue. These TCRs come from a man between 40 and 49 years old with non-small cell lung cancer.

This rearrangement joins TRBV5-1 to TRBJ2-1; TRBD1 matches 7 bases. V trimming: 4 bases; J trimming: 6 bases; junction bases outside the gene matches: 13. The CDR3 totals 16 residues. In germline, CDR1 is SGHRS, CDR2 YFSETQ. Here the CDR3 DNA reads TGCGCCAGCAGCCCACCTGAGATGACAGGGCGCAATGAGCAGTTCTTC. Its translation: CASSPPEMTGRNEQFF.

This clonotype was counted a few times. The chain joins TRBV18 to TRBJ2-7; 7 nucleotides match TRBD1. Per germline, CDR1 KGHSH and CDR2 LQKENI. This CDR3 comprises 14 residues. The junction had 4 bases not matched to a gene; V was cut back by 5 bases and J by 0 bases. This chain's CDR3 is CASSTGTVSYEQYF. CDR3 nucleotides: TGTGCCAGCTCAACCGGGACAGTCTCCTACGAGCAGTACTTC.

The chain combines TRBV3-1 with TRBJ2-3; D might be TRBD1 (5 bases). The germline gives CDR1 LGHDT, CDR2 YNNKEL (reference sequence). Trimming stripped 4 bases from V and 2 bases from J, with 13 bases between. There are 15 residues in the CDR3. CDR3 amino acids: CASSPNRQFTDTQYF. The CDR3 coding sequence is TGTGCCAGCAGCCCCAACCGACAGTTCACAGATACGCAGTATTTT.

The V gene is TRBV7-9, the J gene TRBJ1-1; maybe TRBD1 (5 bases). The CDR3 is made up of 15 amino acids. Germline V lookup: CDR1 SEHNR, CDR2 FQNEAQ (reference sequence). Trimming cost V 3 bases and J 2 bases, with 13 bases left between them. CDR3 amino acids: CASSFNNGANTEAFF. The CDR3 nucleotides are TGTGCCAGCAGCTTTAACAACGGGGCTAACACTGAAGCTTTCTTT.

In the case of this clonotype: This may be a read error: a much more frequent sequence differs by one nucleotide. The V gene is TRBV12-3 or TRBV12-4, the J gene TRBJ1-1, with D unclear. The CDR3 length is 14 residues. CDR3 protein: CASSLAGSNTGAFF. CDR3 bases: TGTGCCAGCAGTTTAGCAGGGTCGAACACTGGAGCTTTCTTT.

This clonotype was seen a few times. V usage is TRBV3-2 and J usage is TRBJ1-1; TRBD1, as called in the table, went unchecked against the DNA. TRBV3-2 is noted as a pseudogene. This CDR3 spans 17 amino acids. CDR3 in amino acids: CASSTPGTGGVGTEAFF. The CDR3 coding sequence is TGTGCCAGCAGCACTCCCGGGACAGGGGGGGTTGGCACTGAAGCTTTCTTT.

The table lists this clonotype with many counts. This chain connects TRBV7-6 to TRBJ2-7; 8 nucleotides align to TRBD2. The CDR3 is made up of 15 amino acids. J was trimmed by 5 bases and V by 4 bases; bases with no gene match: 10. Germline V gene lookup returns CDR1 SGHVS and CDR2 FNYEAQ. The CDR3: CASSSRSSGSNEQYF. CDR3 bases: TGTGCCAGCAGCTCCCGCAGCAGCGGGAGTAACGAGCAGTACTTC.

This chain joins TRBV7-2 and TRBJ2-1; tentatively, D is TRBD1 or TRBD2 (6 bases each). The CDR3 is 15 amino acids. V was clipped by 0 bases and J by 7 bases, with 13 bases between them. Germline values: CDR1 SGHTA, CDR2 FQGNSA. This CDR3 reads CASSLAGGTRNEQFF. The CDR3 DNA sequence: TGTGCCAGCAGCTTAGCTGGAGGGACAAGAAATGAGCAGTTCTTC.

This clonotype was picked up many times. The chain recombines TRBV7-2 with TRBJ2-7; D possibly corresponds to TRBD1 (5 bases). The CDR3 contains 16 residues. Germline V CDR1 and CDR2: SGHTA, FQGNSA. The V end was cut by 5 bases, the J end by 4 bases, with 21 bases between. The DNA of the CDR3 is TGTGCCAGCAGCATACGACAGCCCACAGGCGGATACGAGCAGTACTTC. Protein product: CASSIRQPTGGYEQYF.

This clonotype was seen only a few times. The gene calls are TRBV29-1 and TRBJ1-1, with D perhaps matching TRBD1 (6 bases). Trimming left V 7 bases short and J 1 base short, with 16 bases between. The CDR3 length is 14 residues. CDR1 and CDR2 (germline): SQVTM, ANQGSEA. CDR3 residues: CSGRTGHENTEAFF. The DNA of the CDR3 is TGCAGCGGTCGAACAGGGCACGAGAACACTGAAGCTTTCTTT.

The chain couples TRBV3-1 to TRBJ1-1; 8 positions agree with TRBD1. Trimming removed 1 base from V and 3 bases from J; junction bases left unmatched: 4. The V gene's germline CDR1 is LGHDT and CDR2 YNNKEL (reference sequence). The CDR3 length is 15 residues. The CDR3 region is CASSQGTGRYTEAFF. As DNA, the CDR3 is TGTGCCAGCAGCCAAGGGACAGGGAGATACACTGAAGCTTTCTTT.

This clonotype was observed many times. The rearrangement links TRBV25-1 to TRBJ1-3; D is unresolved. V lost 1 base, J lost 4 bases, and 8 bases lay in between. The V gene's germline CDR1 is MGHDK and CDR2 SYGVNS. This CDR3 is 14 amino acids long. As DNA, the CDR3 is TGTGCCAGCAGTGAATGGGGAGTGGGAAACACCATATATTTT. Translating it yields CASSEWGVGNTIYF.